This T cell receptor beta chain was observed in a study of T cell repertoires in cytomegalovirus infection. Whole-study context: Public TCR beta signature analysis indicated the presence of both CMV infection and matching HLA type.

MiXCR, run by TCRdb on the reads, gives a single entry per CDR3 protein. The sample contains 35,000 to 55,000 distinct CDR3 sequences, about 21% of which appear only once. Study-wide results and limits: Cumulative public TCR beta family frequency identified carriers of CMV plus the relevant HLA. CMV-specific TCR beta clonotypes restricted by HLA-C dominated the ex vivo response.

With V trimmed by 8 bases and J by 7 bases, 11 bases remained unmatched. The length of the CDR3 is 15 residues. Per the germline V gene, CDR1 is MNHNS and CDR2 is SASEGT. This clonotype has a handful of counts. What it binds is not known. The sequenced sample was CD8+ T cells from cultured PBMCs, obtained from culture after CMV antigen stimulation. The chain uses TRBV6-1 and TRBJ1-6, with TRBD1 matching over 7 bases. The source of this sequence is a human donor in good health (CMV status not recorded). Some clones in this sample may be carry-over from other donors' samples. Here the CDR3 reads CASLWTGLWNSPLHF. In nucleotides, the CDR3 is TGTGCCAGCCTATGGACAGGATTGTGGAATTCACCCCTCCACTTT.